A single sample gave rise to the 13 T cell receptor beta chains below, sequenced in a study of blood T cell repertoires in COVID-19. Produced via immunoSEQ multiplex PCR; TCRdb's table is partial and in-frame only. Of approximately 330,000 clones listed, roughly 87% were seen once; the top ten hold approximately 10%. The sequenced material came from peripheral blood. The receptors derive from a man younger than 40 with COVID-19, enrolled during active disease.

The V call is TRBV28, the J call TRBJ2-1, with no clear D. This CDR3 contains 11 residues. The V end was cut by 2 bases, the J end by 10 bases, with 6 bases between. CDR1 is MDHEN, CDR2 SYDVKM, per germline. CDR3 nucleotides: TGTGCCAGCAGTTTAGGCAGGGAGCAGTTCTTC. The encoded protein is CASSLGREQFF.

The J gene is TRBJ2-5, the V gene TRBV29-1, with TRBD1 matching 7 bases. CDR3 length: 12 amino acids. The germline CDR1 and CDR2 sequences are SQVTM and ANQGSEA. J gave up 1 base and V 5 bases, and 1 base lay outside the gene matches. In nucleotides, the CDR3 is TGCAGCGTTACAGGGGCCCAAGAGACCCAGTACTTC. The encoded protein is CSVTGAQETQYF.

This sequence joins TRBV2 and TRBJ2-1, with D possibly matching TRBD2 (6 bases). CDR1 is SNHLY and CDR2 is FYNNEI in the germline V gene. This CDR3 is 13 amino acids long. V was clipped by 2 bases and J by 14 bases, with 16 bases between them. CDR3 in amino acids: CASSEIGQGGKFF. CDR3 in DNA: TGTGCCAGCAGTGAAATCGGGCAGGGCGGGAAGTTCTTC.

This chain uses TRBV27 with TRBJ2-7; 8 nucleotides match TRBD2. CDR1 and CDR2 (germline): MNHEY, SMNVEV (reference sequence). The CDR3 is made up of 16 amino acids. V shed 4 bases, J shed 4 bases, and the junction held 12 bases outside the gene matches. The CDR3 spells CASSSPSSGRGYEQYF. In nucleotides, the CDR3 is TGTGCCAGCAGTTCCCCCTCAAGCGGGAGAGGGTACGAGCAGTACTTC.

This chain links TRBV18 with TRBJ2-2; TRBD1 is a possible D gene (6 bases). The CDR3 runs to 14 residues. CDR1 and CDR2 (germline): KGHSH, LQKENI. Trimming took 5 bases from V and 5 from J, leaving 12 bases between them. The CDR3 DNA sequence: TGTGCCAGCTCATCGGACAGAGGTACCGGGGAGCTGTTTTTT. Its translation: CASSSDRGTGELFF.

This clone was recorded once. This chain connects TRBV27 to TRBJ2-1; D unclear. CDR3 length equals 12 residues. Germline CDR1 reads MNHEY; CDR2 reads SMNVEV (reference sequence). Between the trimmed V and J ends, which lost 6 bases and 5 bases, there was a span of 8 bases. CDR3 region: CASSRRDNEQFF. CDR3 nucleotide sequence: TGTGCCAGCAGCCGACGGGACAATGAGCAGTTCTTC.

The chain recombines TRBV5-4 with TRBJ1-2; a weak D match, TRBD1 (6 bases). The V gene's germline CDR1 is SGHNT and CDR2 YYREEE (reference sequence). V lost 1 base to trimming and J lost 6 bases, with 16 bases between them. This CDR3 is 15 amino acids long. CDR3 sequence: CASSLSAGAWDGYTF. The CDR3 bases are TGTGCCAGCAGCTTGAGTGCGGGGGCGTGGGATGGCTACACCTTC.

CDR3 nucleotides: TGTGCCAGCAGTTTAGGGCAGGGGGCTCACTACGAGCAGTACTTC. It specifies CASSLGQGAHYEQYF. The genes are TRBV27 and TRBJ2-7; 8 positions match TRBD1. Trimming at V came to 2 bases and at J to 3 bases, leaving 6 bases not matched to a gene. CDR1 is MNHEY and CDR2 is SMNVEV in the germline V gene (reference sequence). This CDR3 has 15 residues.

V usage is TRBV7-2 and J usage is TRBJ2-1, with 8 bases lining up with TRBD1. CDR1 and CDR2 (germline): SGHTA, FQGNSA. J was trimmed by 8 bases and V by 6 bases; bases with no gene match: 6. CDR3 size: 13 residues. The DNA of the CDR3 is TGTGCCAGCAGGCAGGGGGCAGGCCATGAGCAGTTCTTC. As protein: CASRQGAGHEQFF.

V is TRBV24-1 and J is TRBJ2-3; 8 bases match TRBD2. Germline V gene sequence: CDR1 KGHDR, CDR2 SFDVKD. The CDR3 has 16 residues. V shed 4 bases, J shed 4 bases, and the junction held 9 bases outside the gene matches. The CDR3, as DNA: TGTGCCACCAGTGACCGACGGCGCGGGGGGCCAGATACGCAGTATTTT. Translating it yields CATSDRRRGGPDTQYF.

V usage is TRBV19 and J usage is TRBJ1-3, with TRBD1 matching 8 bases. Germline CDR1 is LNHDA and CDR2 is SQIVND (reference sequence). This CDR3 has 14 amino acids. The junction had 5 bases not matched to a gene; V was cut back by 9 bases and J by 1 base. CDR3 nucleotide sequence: TGTGCCAGCCGATACAGGGGGTCTGGAAACACCATATATTTT. Protein sequence: CASRYRGSGNTIYF.

The chain combines TRBV6-2 or TRBV6-3 with TRBJ1-4, with TRBD1 as a possible D gene (6 bases). Trimming cost V 0 bases and J 3 bases, with 8 bases left between them. Germline CDR1 MNHEY, CDR2 SVGEGT. CDR3 size: 15 residues. This CDR3 reads CASSYSDSPNEKLFF. The CDR3, as DNA: TGTGCCAGCAGTTACTCGGACAGTCCTAATGAAAAACTGTTTTTT.

The chain recombines TRBV5-1 with TRBJ2-3, with 11 nucleotides matching TRBD1. V lost 0 bases to trimming and J lost 4 bases; unmatched junction nucleotides: 7. Germline V gene sequence: CDR1 SGHRS, CDR2 YFSETQ. The CDR3 is made up of 17 amino acids. The CDR3 spells CASSLAFGQGAADTQYF. For the CDR3, the DNA is TGCGCCAGCAGCTTGGCATTTGGACAGGGGGCTGCAGATACGCAGTATTTT.